The clone carrying this T cell receptor beta chain was recorded a few times. Different DNA sequences within this sample yield the same CDR3. Repertoires were generated with immunoSEQ multiplex PCR, while TCRdb's copy carries only in-frame clones and drops some. The table has 150,000 to 200,000 clones, around 93% seen once; the top ten hold almost 1.5%. CDR3 length equals 12 residues. V lost 0 bases and J lost 2, with 0 bases in between. In germline, CDR1 is KGHSH, CDR2 LQKENI. The entry originates in a study of control samples from healthy donors and cancer patients. The genes are TRBV18 and TRBJ2-3; D call uncertain. The sample taken for sequencing was blood. The sequence came from a man younger than 35 in good health. The CDR3 loop reads CASSPPTDTQYF. CDR3 coding DNA: TGTGCCAGCTCACCACCCACAGATACGCAGTATTTT.